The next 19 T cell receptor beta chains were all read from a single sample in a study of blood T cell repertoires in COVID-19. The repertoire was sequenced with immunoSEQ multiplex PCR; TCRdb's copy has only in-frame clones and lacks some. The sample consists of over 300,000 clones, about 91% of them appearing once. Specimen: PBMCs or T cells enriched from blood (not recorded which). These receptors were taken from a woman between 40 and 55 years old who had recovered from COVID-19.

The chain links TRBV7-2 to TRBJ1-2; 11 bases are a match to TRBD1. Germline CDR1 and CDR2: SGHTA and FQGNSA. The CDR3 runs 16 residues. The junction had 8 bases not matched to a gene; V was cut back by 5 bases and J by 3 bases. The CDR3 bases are TGTGCCAGCAGCCTCGGACAGGGGGCCCTGGACTATGGCTACACCTTC. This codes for CASSLGQGALDYGYTF.

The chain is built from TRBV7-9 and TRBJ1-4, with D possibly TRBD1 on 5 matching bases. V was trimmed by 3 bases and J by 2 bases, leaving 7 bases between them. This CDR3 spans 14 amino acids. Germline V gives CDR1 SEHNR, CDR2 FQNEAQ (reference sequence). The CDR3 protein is CASSLGGTNEKLFF. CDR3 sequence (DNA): TGTGCCAGCAGCTTGGGGGGTACTAATGAAAAACTGTTTTTT. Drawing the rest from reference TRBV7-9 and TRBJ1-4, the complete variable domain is DTGVSQNPRHKITKRGQNVTFRCDPISEHNRLYWYRQTLGQGPEFLTYFQNEAQLEKSRLLSDRFSAERPKGSFSTLEIQRTEQGDSAMYLCASSLGGTNEKLFFGSGTQLSVL.

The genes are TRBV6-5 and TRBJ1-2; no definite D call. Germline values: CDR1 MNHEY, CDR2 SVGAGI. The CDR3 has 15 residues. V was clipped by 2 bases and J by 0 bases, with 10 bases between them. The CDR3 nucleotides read TGTGCCAGCAGTTACGCTGGTCAGGCTAACTATGGCTACACCTTC. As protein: CASSYAGQANYGYTF.

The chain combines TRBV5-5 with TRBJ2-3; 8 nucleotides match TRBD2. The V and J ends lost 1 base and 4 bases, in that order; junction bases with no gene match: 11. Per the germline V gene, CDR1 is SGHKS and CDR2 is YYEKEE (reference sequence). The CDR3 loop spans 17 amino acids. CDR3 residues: CASSLLGLAGPPDTQYF. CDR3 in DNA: TGTGCCAGCAGCTTGCTAGGGCTAGCGGGTCCCCCAGATACGCAGTATTTT.

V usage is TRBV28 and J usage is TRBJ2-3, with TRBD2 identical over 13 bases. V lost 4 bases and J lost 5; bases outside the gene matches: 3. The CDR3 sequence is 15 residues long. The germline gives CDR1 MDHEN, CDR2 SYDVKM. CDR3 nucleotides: TGTGCCAGCAGTTATGGACTAGCGGGAGAAGATACGCAGTATTTT. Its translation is CASSYGLAGEDTQYF.

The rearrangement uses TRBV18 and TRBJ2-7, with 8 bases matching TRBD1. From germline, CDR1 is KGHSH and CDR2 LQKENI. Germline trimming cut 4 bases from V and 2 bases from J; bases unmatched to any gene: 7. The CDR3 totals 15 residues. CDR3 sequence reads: CASSQGTGETYEQYF. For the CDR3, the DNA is TGTGCCAGCTCACAAGGGACAGGCGAAACCTACGAGCAGTACTTC.

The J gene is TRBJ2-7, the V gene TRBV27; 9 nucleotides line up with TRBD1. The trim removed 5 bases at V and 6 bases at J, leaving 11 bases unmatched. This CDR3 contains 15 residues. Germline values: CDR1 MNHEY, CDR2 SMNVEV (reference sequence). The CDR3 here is CASSASGTGNREQYF. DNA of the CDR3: TGTGCCAGCAGTGCATCCGGGACAGGGAACCGCGAGCAGTACTTC.

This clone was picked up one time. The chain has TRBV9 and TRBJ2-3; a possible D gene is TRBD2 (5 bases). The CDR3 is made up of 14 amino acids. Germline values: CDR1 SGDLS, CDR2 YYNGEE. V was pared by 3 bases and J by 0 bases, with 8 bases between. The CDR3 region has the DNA TGTGCCAGCAGCGCCTGGACTAGCACAGATACGCAGTATTTT. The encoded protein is CASSAWTSTDTQYF.

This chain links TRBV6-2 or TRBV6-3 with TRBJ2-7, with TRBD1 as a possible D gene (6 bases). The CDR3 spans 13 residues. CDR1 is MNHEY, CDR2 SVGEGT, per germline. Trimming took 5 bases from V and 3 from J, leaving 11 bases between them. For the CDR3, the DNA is TGTGCCAGCAGTAGACAGGTTCTCTACGAGCAGTACTTC. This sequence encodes CASSRQVLYEQYF.

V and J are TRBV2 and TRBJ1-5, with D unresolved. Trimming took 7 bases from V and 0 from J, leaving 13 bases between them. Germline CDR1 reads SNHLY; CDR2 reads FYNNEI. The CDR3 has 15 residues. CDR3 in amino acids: CASNREDTSNQPQHF. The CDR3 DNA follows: TGTGCCAGCAACCGGGAGGATACTAGCAATCAGCCCCAGCATTTT.

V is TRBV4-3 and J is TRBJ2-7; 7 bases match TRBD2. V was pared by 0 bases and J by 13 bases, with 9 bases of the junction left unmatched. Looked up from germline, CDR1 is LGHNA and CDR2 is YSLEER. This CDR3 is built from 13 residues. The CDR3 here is CASSQDLSGAAYF. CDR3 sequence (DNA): TGCGCCAGCAGCCAAGATCTCAGCGGGGCCGCCTACTTC.

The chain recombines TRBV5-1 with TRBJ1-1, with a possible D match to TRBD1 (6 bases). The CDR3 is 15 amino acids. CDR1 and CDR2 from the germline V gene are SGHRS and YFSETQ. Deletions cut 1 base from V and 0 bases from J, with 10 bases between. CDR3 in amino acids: CASSLTGSMNTEAFF. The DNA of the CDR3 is TGCGCCAGCAGCTTGACAGGGTCGATGAACACTGAAGCTTTCTTT.

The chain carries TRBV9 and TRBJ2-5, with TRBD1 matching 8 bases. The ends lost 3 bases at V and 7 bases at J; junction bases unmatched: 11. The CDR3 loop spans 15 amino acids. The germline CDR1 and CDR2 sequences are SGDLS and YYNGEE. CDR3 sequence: CASSATPDRGGTQYF. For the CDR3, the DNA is TGTGCCAGCAGCGCCACTCCTGACAGGGGAGGGACCCAGTACTTC.

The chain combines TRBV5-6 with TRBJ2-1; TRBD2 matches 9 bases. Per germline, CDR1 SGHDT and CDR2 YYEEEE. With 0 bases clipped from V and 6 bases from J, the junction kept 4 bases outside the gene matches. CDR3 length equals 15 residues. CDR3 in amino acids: CASSLGGGATNEQFF. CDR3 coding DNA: TGTGCCAGCAGCTTGGGCGGGGGGGCCACCAATGAGCAGTTCTTC.

The CDR3 region has the DNA TGTGCCAGCTCATGGGGCTCCTCCTACGAGCAGTACTTC. Protein sequence: CASSWGSSYEQYF. The chain joins TRBV27 to TRBJ2-7, with D maybe TRBD1 (5 bases). CDR1 MNHEY and CDR2 SMNVEV come from the germline V gene (reference sequence). V lost 8 bases to trimming and J lost 0 bases, with 11 bases between them. The CDR3 loop spans 13 amino acids.

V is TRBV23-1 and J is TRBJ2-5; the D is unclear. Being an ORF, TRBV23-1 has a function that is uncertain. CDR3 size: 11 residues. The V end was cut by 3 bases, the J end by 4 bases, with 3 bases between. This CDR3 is CASSHLETQYF. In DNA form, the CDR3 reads TGCGCCAGCAGTCACCTAGAGACCCAGTACTTC.

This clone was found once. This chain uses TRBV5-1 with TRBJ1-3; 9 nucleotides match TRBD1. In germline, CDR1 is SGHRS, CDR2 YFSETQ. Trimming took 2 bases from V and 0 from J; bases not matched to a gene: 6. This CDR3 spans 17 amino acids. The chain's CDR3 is CASSFAGTGSSGNTIYF. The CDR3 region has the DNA TGCGCCAGCAGCTTTGCCGGGACAGGGAGCTCTGGAAACACCATATATTTT.

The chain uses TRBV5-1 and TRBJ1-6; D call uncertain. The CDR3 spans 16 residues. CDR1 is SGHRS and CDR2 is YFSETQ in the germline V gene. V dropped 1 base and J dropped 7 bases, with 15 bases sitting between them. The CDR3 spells CASSLIAGLRNSPLHF. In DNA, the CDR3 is TGCGCCAGCAGCTTGATCGCAGGTTTAAGGAATTCACCCCTCCACTTT.

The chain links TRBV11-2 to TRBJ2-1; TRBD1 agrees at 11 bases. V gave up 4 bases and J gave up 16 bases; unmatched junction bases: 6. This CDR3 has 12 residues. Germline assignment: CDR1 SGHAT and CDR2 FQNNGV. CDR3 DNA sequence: TGTGCCAGCAGCTACCCCGGGACAGGGGGATTCTTC. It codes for CASSYPGTGGFF.